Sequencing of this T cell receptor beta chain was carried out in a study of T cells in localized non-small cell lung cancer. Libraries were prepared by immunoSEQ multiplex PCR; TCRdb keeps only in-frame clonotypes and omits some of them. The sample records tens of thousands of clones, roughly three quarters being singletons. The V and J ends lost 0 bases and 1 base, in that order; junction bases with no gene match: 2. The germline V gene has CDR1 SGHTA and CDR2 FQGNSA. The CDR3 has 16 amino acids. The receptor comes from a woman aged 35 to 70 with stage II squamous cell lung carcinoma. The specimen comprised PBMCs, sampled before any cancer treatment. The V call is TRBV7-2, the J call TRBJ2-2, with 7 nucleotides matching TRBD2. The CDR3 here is CASSLAASGNTGELFF. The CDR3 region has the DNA TGTGCCAGCAGCTTAGCGGCTAGCGGGAACACCGGGGAGCTGTTTTTT.